These 24 T cell receptor beta chains originate from one sample sequenced in a study of blood T cells in healthy people across ages. The authors ran a second PCR of about 7 to 12 cycles using a sample-barcoded 5' primer and a J-beta primer mix. TCRdb re-called the 5' RACE reads with MiXCR, one entry per CDR3 protein. The data show more than 1.4 million distinct CDR3 sequences, about 43% seen once. The sequenced material came from blood. These receptors all stem from a woman under 30 in good health.

Remarks on this clonotype: The junction differs from germline at one of its ends, possibly a read error. This chain joins TRBV20-1 and TRBJ2-1; TRBD2 is a possible D gene (7 bases). The length of the CDR3 is 14 residues. Germline V gives CDR1 DFQATT, CDR2 SNEGSKA (reference sequence). The CDR3 nucleotides are TGCAATGCTAGGGGGGGAGAAGGGGCCAATAAGCAGTTCTTC. This codes for CNARGGEGANKQFF.

V gene TRBV5-1 combines with J gene TRBJ2-1; no definite D call. This CDR3 is 13 amino acids long. V lost 4 bases and J lost 6, with 11 bases in between. Germline CDR1 is SGHRS and CDR2 is YFSETQ. For the CDR3, the DNA is TGCGCCAGCAGCGAGCCATGGGGCAATGAGCAGTTCTTC. This encodes CASSEPWGNEQFF.

Turning to this clonotype: One end of the junction fails to match germline, which may point to a read error. The CDR3 region has the DNA TGCAGCTCAAGGGACCGATTGAACGCTGAAGCTTTCTTT. It codes for CSSRDRLNAEAFF. The chain uses TRBV29-1 and TRBJ1-1; weak D call: TRBD1 (5 bases). Germline values: CDR1 SQVTM, CDR2 ANQGSEA. The CDR3 is 13 residues long.

This clonotype was picked up a small number of times. V gene TRBV25-1 combines with J gene TRBJ2-7; maybe TRBD1 (6 bases). This CDR3 region has 17 residues. Germline-derived CDR1 and CDR2 are MGHDK and SYGVNS. V was clipped by 3 bases and J by 0 bases, with 18 bases between them. Here the CDR3 reads CASSDPSRTANSYEQYF. In DNA, the CDR3 is TGTGCCAGCAGTGACCCCTCCCGGACAGCGAACTCCTACGAGCAGTACTTC.

The rearrangement uses TRBV29-1 and TRBJ2-5; a possible D gene is TRBD2 (6 bases). CDR1 is SQVTM, CDR2 ANQGSEA, per germline. The V end lost 7 bases, the J end lost 2 bases, and 14 bases lay between the germline ends. CDR3 length: 13 amino acids. Here the CDR3 DNA reads TGCAGCGATAGTATGACTAGACAAGAGACCCAGTACTTC. Translated: CSDSMTRQETQYF.

This sequence joins TRBV20-1 and TRBJ2-1, with D possibly TRBD2 on 5 matching bases. Deletions cut 0 bases from V and 6 bases from J, with 15 bases between. This CDR3 spans 15 amino acids. Germline V lookup: CDR1 DFQATT, CDR2 SNEGSKA (reference sequence). In nucleotides, the CDR3 is TGCAGTGCTAGAGATGGCGGAGGTTTGGGCAATGAGCAGTTCTTC. The encoded protein is CSARDGGGLGNEQFF.

This clonotype has a handful of counts. The rearrangement uses TRBV4-1 and TRBJ2-5; maybe TRBD2 (6 bases). This CDR3 has 15 residues. Germline V gene sequence: CDR1 MGHRA, CDR2 YSYEKL. The ends were cut back, 4 bases at V and 1 base at J, with 13 bases in the middle. Here the CDR3 DNA reads TGCGCCAGCAGCCGGTATAGCGGACTCCAAGAGACCCAGTACTTC. The encoded protein is CASSRYSGLQETQYF.

This clonotype was observed a few times. This rearrangement joins TRBV12-3 or TRBV12-4 to TRBJ1-2; no firm D call. There are 13 residues in the CDR3. V lost 5 bases and J 4 bases, leaving 11 bases between the germline ends. CDR3 bases: TGTGCCAGCAGTCCTCGTGCCAGCTATGGCTACACCTTC. Translating gives CASSPRASYGYTF.

The chain combines TRBV28 with TRBJ1-2, with TRBD1 matching 10 bases. This CDR3 is built from 15 residues. V shed 6 bases, J shed 5 bases, and the junction held 9 bases outside the gene matches. Germline V gives CDR1 MDHEN, CDR2 SYDVKM. The CDR3 is CASRPRQGALYGYTF. In DNA, the CDR3 is TGTGCCAGCAGGCCTCGACAGGGGGCGTTGTATGGCTACACCTTC.

The rearrangement joins TRBV5-1 to TRBJ1-5; D call uncertain. In germline, CDR1 is SGHRS, CDR2 YFSETQ. The CDR3 contains 15 residues. V lost 4 bases and J 4 bases, leaving 15 bases between the germline ends. CDR3: CASSPQDPGNQPQHF. The DNA of the CDR3 is TGCGCCAGCAGCCCCCAGGACCCGGGGAATCAGCCCCAGCATTTT.

This clonotype was detected only a few times. The chain couples TRBV7-2 to TRBJ2-2, with TRBD1 matching 7 bases. This CDR3 has 15 amino acids. Trimming cost V 3 bases and J 7 bases; bases outside gene matches: 8. Germline-derived CDR1 and CDR2 are SGHTA and FQGNSA. CDR3 amino acids: CASSLLGQSVGELFF. For the CDR3, the DNA is TGTGCCAGCAGCTTGTTGGGACAGTCAGTCGGGGAGCTGTTTTTT.

This clonotype has a handful of counts. The chain couples TRBV6-5 to TRBJ2-1; D possibly corresponds to TRBD1 (6 bases). Trimming shortened V by 2 bases and J by 7 bases, and 12 bases separated the two germline ends. CDR3 length: 14 residues. Germline V lookup: CDR1 MNHEY, CDR2 SVGAGI. This chain's CDR3 is CASSYPGTGNEQFF. The CDR3 DNA sequence: TGTGCCAGCAGTTACCCGGGTACAGGGAATGAGCAGTTCTTC.

This chain connects TRBV12-3 or TRBV12-4 to TRBJ2-7; perhaps TRBD2 as D (7 bases). The CDR3 totals 14 residues. V gave up 3 bases and J gave up 4 bases, with 13 bases separating them. This CDR3 is CASSFKGGAYEQYF. The CDR3 DNA is TGTGCCAGCAGTTTTAAAGGGGGGGCTTACGAGCAGTACTTC.

V and J are TRBV30 and TRBJ1-1; no clear D gene. The V and J ends lost 7 bases and 2 bases respectively, with 11 bases between them. The CDR3 extends over 12 amino acids. Germline V lookup: CDR1 GTSNPN, CDR2 SVGIG (reference sequence). The CDR3 loop is CALGRVNTEAFF. The CDR3 region has the DNA TGTGCCTTGGGGAGGGTAAACACTGAAGCTTTCTTT.

This chain links TRBV11-2 with TRBJ1-2; 12 bases are a match to TRBD1. Germline V gene data show CDR1 as SGHAT and CDR2 as FQNNGV. CDR3 size: 15 residues. The ends lost 3 bases at V and 5 bases at J; junction bases unmatched: 4. The CDR3 region is CASSLGQGARYGYTF. CDR3 DNA: TGTGCCAGCAGCTTGGGACAGGGGGCCAGATATGGCTACACCTTC.

The table lists this clonotype with a count of one. This chain joins TRBV7-9 and TRBJ2-7, with D uncertain. This CDR3 spans 14 amino acids. Germline V gene data show CDR1 as SEHNR and CDR2 as FQNEAQ (reference sequence). The V gene lost 7 bases and the J gene lost 7 bases, with 20 bases spanning the gap. As DNA, the CDR3 is TGTGCCAGCACCCCGCTCCCTGTAAGCGATGAGCAGTACTTC. It encodes CASTPLPVSDEQYF.

The genes are TRBV4-1 and TRBJ1-2; D is possibly TRBD1 (6 bases). Trimming pared 0 bases from V and 5 bases from J, leaving 16 bases between. The germline gives CDR1 MGHRA, CDR2 YSYEKL. CDR3 size: 16 residues. CDR3 DNA sequence: TGCGCCAGCAGCCAAGATAGGACAGAAGAAAAATATGGCTACACCTTC. Amino acid sequence: CASSQDRTEEKYGYTF.

The rearrangement uses TRBV5-4 and TRBJ2-7; D possibly corresponds to TRBD2 (6 bases). CDR1 is SGHNT and CDR2 is YYREEE in the germline V gene (reference sequence). This CDR3 spans 13 amino acids. Between the trimmed V and J ends, which lost 1 base and 3 bases, there was a span of 8 bases. The CDR3 loop is CASSLPGLYEQYF. For the CDR3, the DNA is TGTGCCAGCAGCTTGCCGGGACTCTACGAGCAGTACTTC.

This clonotype was detected many times. The V and J genes are TRBV5-1 and TRBJ2-5; D remains unclear. The germline gives CDR1 SGHRS, CDR2 YFSETQ. The CDR3 is 12 residues long. V was trimmed by 0 bases and J by 5 bases, leaving 5 bases between them. The CDR3 DNA follows: TGCGCCAGCAGCTTGGGATTCGAGACCCAGTACTTC. Translated, it gives CASSLGFETQYF.

This clonotype has more than one count but fewer than ten. The rearrangement links TRBV12-3 or TRBV12-4 to TRBJ1-5, with 8 bases that match TRBD1. The ends lost 6 bases at V and 7 bases at J; junction bases unmatched: 8. CDR3 length: 14 residues. CDR3 sequence reads: CASSPTGGQQPQHF. The CDR3 DNA follows: TGTGCCAGCAGCCCAACAGGGGGGCAACAGCCCCAGCATTTT.

This chain joins TRBV6-1 and TRBJ1-4; 7 bases fit TRBD1. The germline CDR1 and CDR2 sequences are MNHNS and SASEGT. V dropped 9 bases and J dropped 4; count of bases not matched to a gene: 14. The CDR3 is 16 residues long. This CDR3 reads CASSLDRAGGNEKLFF. As DNA, the CDR3 is TGTGCCAGTTCCCTTGACAGGGCCGGCGGTAATGAAAAACTGTTTTTT.

The chain uses TRBV7-8 and TRBJ2-5; D ambiguous. Per germline, CDR1 SGHVS and CDR2 FQNEAQ. This CDR3 is 14 amino acids long. The ends were cut back, 6 bases at V and 11 bases at J, with 22 bases in the middle. Written as DNA, the CDR3 is TGTGCCAGCAGGAAAAGTGTTTCCTACAATGAGCAGTACTTC. Its protein product is CASRKSVSYNEQYF.

This clonotype was counted between two and nine times. The chain is built from TRBV27 and TRBJ2-7; perhaps D is TRBD1 or TRBD2 (5 bases each). Germline V gives CDR1 MNHEY, CDR2 SMNVEV (reference sequence). The CDR3 spans 14 residues. Between the trimmed V and J ends, which lost 8 bases and 3 bases, there was a span of 17 bases. DNA for the CDR3: TGTGCCAGCGGGGGTGGGAACAGCTTCTACGAGCAGTACTTC. Protein: CASGGGNSFYEQYF.

This chain links TRBV20-1 with TRBJ1-5, with 7 bases aligning to TRBD1. The CDR3 has 14 amino acids. The trim removed 3 bases at V and 4 bases at J, leaving 6 bases unmatched. Looked up from germline, CDR1 is DFQATT and CDR2 is SNEGSKA (reference sequence). Here the CDR3 reads CSASGTVSNQPQHF. CDR3 in DNA: TGCAGTGCTAGTGGGACAGTGTCTAATCAGCCCCAGCATTTT.